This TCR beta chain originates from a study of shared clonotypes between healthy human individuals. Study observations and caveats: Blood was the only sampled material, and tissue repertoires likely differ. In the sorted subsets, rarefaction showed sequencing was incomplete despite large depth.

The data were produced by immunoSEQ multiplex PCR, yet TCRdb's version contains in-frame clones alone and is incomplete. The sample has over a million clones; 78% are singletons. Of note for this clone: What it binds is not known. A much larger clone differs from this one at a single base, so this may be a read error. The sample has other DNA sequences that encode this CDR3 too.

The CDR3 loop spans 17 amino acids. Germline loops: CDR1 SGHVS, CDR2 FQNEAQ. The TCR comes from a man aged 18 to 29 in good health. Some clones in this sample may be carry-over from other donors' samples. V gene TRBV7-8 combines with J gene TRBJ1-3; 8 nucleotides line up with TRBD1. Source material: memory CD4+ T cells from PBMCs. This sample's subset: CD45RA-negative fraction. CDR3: CASSSRTGRRTGNTIYF. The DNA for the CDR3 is TGCGCCAGCAGCTCTCGGACAGGGCGACGGACTGGAAACACCATATATTTT. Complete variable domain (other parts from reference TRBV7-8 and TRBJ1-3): GAGVSQSPRYKVAKRGQDVALRCDPISGHVSLFWYQQALGQGPEFLTYFQNEAQLDKSGLPSDRFFAERPEGSVSTLKIQRTQQEDSAVYLCASSSRTGRRTGNTIYFGEGSWLTVV.